This entry lists 2 T cell receptor beta chains sequenced from one sample in a study of blood T cells in healthy people across ages. PCR was performed a second time for roughly 7 to 11 cycles using a sample-barcoded 5' primer and a J-beta primer mix. Using its own MiXCR run on the 5' RACE reads, TCRdb lists one record per CDR3 protein. The table shows 1.6 million or so distinct CDR3 sequences, with about 35% occurring only once. The sequencing input was blood. The receptor set was obtained from a woman in her twenties or thirties in good health.

This clonotype showed up just a few times. The V and J genes are TRBV2 and TRBJ2-5, with D tentatively TRBD1 (6 bases). Germline loops: CDR1 SNHLY, CDR2 FYNNEI. CDR3 length: 15 amino acids. Trimming left V 10 bases short and J 1 base short, with 19 bases between. The DNA of the CDR3 is TGTGCCACCTTTACAGGGAGAGGGCTCCAAGAGACCCAGTACTTC. It yields the protein CATFTGRGLQETQYF.

The genes are TRBV4-1 and TRBJ2-7, with D hard to call. The V gene lost 0 bases and the J gene lost 4 bases, with 7 bases spanning the gap. The CDR3 contains 13 residues. CDR1 and CDR2 from the germline V gene are MGHRA and YSYEKL. CDR3 in DNA: TGCGCCAGCAGCCAAGATGGCATGTACGAGCAGTACTTC. Its translation: CASSQDGMYEQYF.